Described below is a single T cell receptor beta chain sequence and its context. This could be a read error, since a much larger clone is one nucleotide away. Germline CDR1 reads SGHTA; CDR2 reads FQGNSA. The CDR3 has 14 residues. The sample originates from a study of early T cells in non-severe SARS-CoV-2 infection. TCRdb reanalysed the 5' RACE reads using MiXCR and keeps one entry per CDR3 protein. Here the sample spans more than 35,000 distinct CDR3 sequences, around a tenth being singletons. The chain couples TRBV7-2 to TRBJ2-3; the match to TRBD2 covers 9 bases. Source material: whole blood. The origin of this receptor is an adult who was a healthcare worker with PCR-confirmed SARS-CoV-2 infection or an uninfected control (not recorded which). The CDR3 DNA reads as TGTGCCAGCAAACTAGCGGGTAGCACAGTTACGCAGTATTTT. It specifies CASKLAGSTVTQYF.